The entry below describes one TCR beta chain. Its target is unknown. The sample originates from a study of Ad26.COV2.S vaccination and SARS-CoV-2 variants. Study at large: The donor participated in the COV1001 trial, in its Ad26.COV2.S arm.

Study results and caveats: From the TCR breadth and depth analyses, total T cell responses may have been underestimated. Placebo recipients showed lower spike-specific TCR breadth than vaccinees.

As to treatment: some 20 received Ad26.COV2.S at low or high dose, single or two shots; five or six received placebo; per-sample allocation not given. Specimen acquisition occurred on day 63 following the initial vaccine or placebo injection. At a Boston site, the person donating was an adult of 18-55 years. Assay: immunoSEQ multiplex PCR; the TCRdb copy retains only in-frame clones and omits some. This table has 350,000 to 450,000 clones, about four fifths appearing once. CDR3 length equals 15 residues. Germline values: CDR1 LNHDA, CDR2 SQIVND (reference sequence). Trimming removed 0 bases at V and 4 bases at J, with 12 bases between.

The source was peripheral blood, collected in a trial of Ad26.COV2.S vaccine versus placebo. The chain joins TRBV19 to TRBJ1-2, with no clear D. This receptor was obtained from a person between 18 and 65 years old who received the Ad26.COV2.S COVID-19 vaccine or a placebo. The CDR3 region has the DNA TGTGCCAGTAGTATAGATCTCCGCTACCTCTATGGCTACACCTTC. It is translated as CASSIDLRYLYGYTF.